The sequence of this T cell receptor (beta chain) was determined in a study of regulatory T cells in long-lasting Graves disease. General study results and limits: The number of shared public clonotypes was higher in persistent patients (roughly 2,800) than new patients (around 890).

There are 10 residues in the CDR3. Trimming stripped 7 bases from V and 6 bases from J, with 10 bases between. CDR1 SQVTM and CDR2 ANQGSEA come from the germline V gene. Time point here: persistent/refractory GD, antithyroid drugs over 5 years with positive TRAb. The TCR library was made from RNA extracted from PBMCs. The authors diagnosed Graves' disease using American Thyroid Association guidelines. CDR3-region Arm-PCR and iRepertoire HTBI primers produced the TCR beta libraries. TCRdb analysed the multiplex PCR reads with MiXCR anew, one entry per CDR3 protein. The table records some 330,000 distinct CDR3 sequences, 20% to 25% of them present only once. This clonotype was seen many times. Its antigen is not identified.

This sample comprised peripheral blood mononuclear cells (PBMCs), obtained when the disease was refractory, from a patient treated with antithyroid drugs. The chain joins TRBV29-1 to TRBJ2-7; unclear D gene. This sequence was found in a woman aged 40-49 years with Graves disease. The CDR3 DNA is TGCAGCGACCGGAGAGGCGAGCAGTACTTC. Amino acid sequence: CSDRRGEQYF.